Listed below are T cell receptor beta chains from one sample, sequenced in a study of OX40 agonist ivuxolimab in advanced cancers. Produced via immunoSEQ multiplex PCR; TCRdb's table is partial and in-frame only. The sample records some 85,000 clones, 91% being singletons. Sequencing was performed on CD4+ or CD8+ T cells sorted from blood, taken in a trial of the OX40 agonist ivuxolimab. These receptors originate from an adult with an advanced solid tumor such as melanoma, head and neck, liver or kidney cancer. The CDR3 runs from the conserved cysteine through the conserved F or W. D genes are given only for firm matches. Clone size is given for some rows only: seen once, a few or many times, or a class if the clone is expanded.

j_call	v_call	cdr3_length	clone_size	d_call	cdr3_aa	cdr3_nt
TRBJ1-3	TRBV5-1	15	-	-	CASSLDGESGNTIYF	TGCGCCAGCAGCTTGGACGGCGAGTCCGGAAACACCATATATTTT
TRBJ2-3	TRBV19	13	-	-	CASTSGLSDTQYF	TGTGCCAGTACCTCGGGACTCTCCGATACGCAGTATTTT
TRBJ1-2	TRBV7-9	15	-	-	CASSLLEGINYGYTF	TGTGCCAGCAGCTTACTAGAGGGCATTAACTATGGCTACACCTTC
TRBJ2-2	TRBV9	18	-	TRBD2	CASSETSGNNANTGELFF	TGTGCCAGCAGCGAGACTAGCGGGAATAACGCGAACACCGGGGAGCTGTTTTTT
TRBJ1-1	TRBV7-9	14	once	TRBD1	CASSYGTGDTEAFF	TGTGCCAGCAGCTACGGGACAGGGGACACTGAAGCTTTCTTT
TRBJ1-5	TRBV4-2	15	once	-	CASSSGTAEAQPQHF	TGTGCCAGCAGCTCCGGGACGGCAGAGGCTCAGCCCCAGCATTTT
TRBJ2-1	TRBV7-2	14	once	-	CASSLATSPNEQFF	TGTGCCAGCAGCTTAGCGACAAGTCCCAATGAGCAGTTCTTC
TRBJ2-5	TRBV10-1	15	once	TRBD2	CASSDPLAGRETQYF	TGCGCCAGCAGTGATCCCCTAGCGGGACGAGAGACCCAGTACTTC
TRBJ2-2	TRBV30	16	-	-	CALCHRERMNTGELFF	TGTGCCCTATGTCATCGGGAGAGAATGAACACCGGGGAGCTGTTTTTT
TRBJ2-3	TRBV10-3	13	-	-	CATEASTADTQYF	TGTGCCACCGAGGCCTCAACTGCGGATACGCAGTATTTT
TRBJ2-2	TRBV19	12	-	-	CASTENTGELFF	TGTGCCAGTACCGAAAACACCGGGGAGCTGTTTTTT
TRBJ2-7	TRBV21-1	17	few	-	CASSKSIGTQSSYEQYF	TGTGCCAGCAGCAAATCGATCGGGACCCAAAGCTCCTACGAGCAGTACTTC
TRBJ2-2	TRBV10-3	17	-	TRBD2	CAISEPSSGSNTGELFF	TGTGCCATCAGTGAGCCCTCTAGCGGTTCGAACACCGGGGAGCTGTTTTTT
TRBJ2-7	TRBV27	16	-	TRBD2	CASSPRGSGTNYEQYF	TGTGCCAGCAGTCCCCGGGGTAGCGGGACGAACTACGAGCAGTACTTC
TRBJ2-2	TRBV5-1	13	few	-	CASSWSTTGELFF	TGCGCCAGCAGCTGGTCAACCACCGGGGAGCTGTTTTTT
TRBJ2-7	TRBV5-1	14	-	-	CASSLQGGGYEQYF	TGCGCCAGCAGCTTGCAGGGGGGAGGCTACGAGCAGTACTTC
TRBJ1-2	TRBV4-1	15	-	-	CASSRGPPGGGGYTF	TGCGCCAGCAGCCGAGGACCGCCGGGGGGAGGCGGCTACACCTTC
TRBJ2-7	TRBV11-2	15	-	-	CASSFSRVSKGEQYF	TGTGCCAGCAGCTTCTCAAGGGTCTCCAAGGGCGAGCAGTACTTC
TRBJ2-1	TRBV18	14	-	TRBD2	CASSPATSGNEQFF	TGTGCCAGCTCACCAGCGACTAGCGGGAATGAGCAGTTCTTC
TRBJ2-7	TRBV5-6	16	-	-	CASSLAGASEAYEQYF	TGTGCCAGCAGCTTGGCCGGGGCTAGCGAGGCCTACGAGCAGTACTTC
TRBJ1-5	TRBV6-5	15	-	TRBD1	CASKLRDRGSQPQHF	TGTGCCAGCAAGCTCCGGGACAGGGGGTCTCAGCCCCAGCATTTT
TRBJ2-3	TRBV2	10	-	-	CASSDDLQYF	TGTGCCAGCAGTGACGACTTACAGTATTTT